Shown below are 29 T cell receptor beta chains from a single sample sequenced in a study of CD8 T cells in ankylosing spondylitis. Each CDR3 protein is one row after TCRdb ran MiXCR on the 5' RACE reads. Of about 42,000 distinct CDR3 sequences in the sample, approximately 3.6% were seen once. The sample was blood, either unsorted or a sorted T cell fraction (not recorded which). The receptor source for this set is a female donor with ankylosing spondylitis or in good health (not recorded which).

This chain connects TRBV9 to TRBJ2-3; TRBD2 is a possible D gene (7 bases). The germline CDR1 and CDR2 sequences are SGDLS and YYNGEE. The CDR3 runs 16 residues. Between the trimmed V and J ends, which lost 4 bases and 2 bases, there was a span of 17 bases. The CDR3 DNA reads TGTGCCAGCAGCTCAGGAGGGGGGGGGACCACAGATACGCAGTATTTT. Translation: CASSSGGGGTTDTQYF.

This clonotype has a count of ten or more. The gene calls are TRBV9 and TRBJ1-2, with D perhaps TRBD1 (6 bases). Trimming removed 5 bases at V and 0 bases at J, with 11 bases between. The germline V gene has CDR1 SGDLS and CDR2 YYNGEE. This CDR3 contains 14 residues. DNA of the CDR3: TGTGCCAGCAGGAGAGGGGGGTCTAACTATGGCTACACCTTC. It is translated as CASRRGGSNYGYTF.

By share of the sample, this clonotype is medium-sized. The chain recombines TRBV9 with TRBJ1-2; no clear D. This CDR3 region has 13 residues. Trimming took 4 bases from V and 3 from J, leaving 10 bases between them. Per germline, CDR1 SGDLS and CDR2 YYNGEE. In DNA form, the CDR3 reads TGTGCCAGCAGCTGGGCAGAGGACTATGGCTACACCTTC. This gives the protein CASSWAEDYGYTF.

This clonotype was picked up many times. This rearrangement joins TRBV9 to TRBJ1-1; tentatively, D is TRBD1 (5 bases). V lost 4 bases and J lost 6, with 16 bases in between. Germline V lookup: CDR1 SGDLS, CDR2 YYNGEE. The CDR3 length is 14 residues. CDR3 bases: TGTGCCAGCAGCCTCGATGGGACCACGTCTGAAGCTTTCTTT. This codes for CASSLDGTTSEAFF. Combining the CDR3 with reference TRBV9 and TRBJ1-1 gives the whole variable domain DSGVTQTPKHLITATGQRVTLRCSPRSGDLSVYWYQQSLDQGLQFLIQYYNGEERAKGNILERFSAQQFPDLHSELNLSSLELGDSALYFCASSLDGTTSEAFFGQGTRLTVV.

Sample share makes this clonotype medium-sized. This sequence joins TRBV9 and TRBJ1-4; no definite D call. Trimming pared 4 bases from V and 7 bases from J, leaving 20 bases between. The CDR3 is made up of 16 amino acids. Germline-derived CDR1 and CDR2 are SGDLS and YYNGEE. For the CDR3, the DNA is TGTGCCAGCAGCCCACGGGCCGGGCTTGCTGGTGAAAAACTGTTTTTT. As protein: CASSPRAGLAGEKLFF.

This clonotype was detected many times. This rearrangement joins TRBV9 to TRBJ1-1; a weak D match, TRBD1 (5 bases). The V end lost 0 bases, the J end lost 4 bases, and 7 bases lay between the germline ends. Germline CDR1 is SGDLS and CDR2 is YYNGEE. This CDR3 is 13 amino acids long. This CDR3 reads CASSVGDGTEAFF. The CDR3 DNA is TGTGCCAGCAGCGTAGGGGACGGCACTGAAGCTTTCTTT.

This clonotype appeared a few times. The chain recombines TRBV9 with TRBJ2-2, with 7 bases lining up with TRBD2. J was trimmed by 3 bases and V by 0 bases; bases with no gene match: 5. The length of the CDR3 is 16 residues. The germline V gene has CDR1 SGDLS and CDR2 YYNGEE. The CDR3, as DNA: TGTGCCAGCAGCGTAGCTGGGGACTACTACACCGGGGAGCTGTTTTTT. It specifies CASSVAGDYYTGELFF. Looking up the rest from reference TRBV9 and TRBJ2-2 gives the full variable domain: DSGVTQTPKHLITATGQRVTLRCSPRSGDLSVYWYQQSLDQGLQFLIQYYNGEERAKGNILERFSAQQFPDLHSELNLSSLELGDSALYFCASSVAGDYYTGELFFGEGSRLTVL.

In this sample, this clonotype turned up many times. The V gene is TRBV9, the J gene TRBJ2-1; unclear D gene. CDR3 length equals 14 residues. Per the germline V gene, CDR1 is SGDLS and CDR2 is YYNGEE. Trimming removed 0 bases at V and 5 bases at J, with 9 bases between. CDR3: CASSVAAVDNEQFF. CDR3 DNA: TGTGCCAGCAGCGTAGCGGCGGTAGACAATGAGCAGTTCTTC.

Ten or more counts support this clonotype. The chain employs TRBV9 and TRBJ1-3; no definite D call. Germline V gene lookup returns CDR1 SGDLS and CDR2 YYNGEE. With 1 base removed from V and 0 bases from J, the gap between germline ends came to 8 bases. The CDR3 length is 15 residues. This CDR3 reads CASSVSDSSGNTIYF. CDR3 DNA sequence: TGTGCCAGCAGCGTAAGTGATTCCTCTGGAAACACCATATATTTT. The full variable domain, completed using reference TRBV9 and TRBJ1-3, is DSGVTQTPKHLITATGQRVTLRCSPRSGDLSVYWYQQSLDQGLQFLIQYYNGEERAKGNILERFSAQQFPDLHSELNLSSLELGDSALYFCASSVSDSSGNTIYFGEGSWLTVV.

The sample holds many counts of this clonotype. The V and J genes are TRBV9 and TRBJ2-2; 8 bases are a match to TRBD1. Germline values: CDR1 SGDLS, CDR2 YYNGEE. The CDR3 is 16 amino acids. The junction had 8 bases not matched to a gene; V was cut back by 0 bases and J by 7 bases. CDR3 sequence reads: CASSVGVTGDLGELFF. CDR3 in DNA: TGTGCCAGCAGCGTAGGGGTGACAGGGGATCTCGGGGAGCTGTTTTTT.

This clonotype was recorded at least ten times. This sequence joins TRBV9 and TRBJ2-5; D is perhaps TRBD1 or TRBD2 (6 bases each). The CDR3 length is 16 residues. V was shortened by 0 bases and J by 3 bases, with 15 bases between the two germline ends. Germline V CDR1 and CDR2: SGDLS, YYNGEE. The CDR3 is CASSVGLRGREETQYF. DNA of the CDR3: TGTGCCAGCAGCGTAGGTCTCCGGGGGCGGGAAGAGACCCAGTACTTC.

This clonotype was seen ten or more times. The chain links TRBV9 to TRBJ1-4; D unresolved. Trimming took off 0 bases at V and 7 bases at J, with 13 bases between the two ends. The length of the CDR3 is 15 residues. Germline CDR1 is SGDLS and CDR2 is YYNGEE. CDR3 sequence (DNA): TGTGCCAGCAGCGTAGAAGGGTCACGTTTTGAAAAACTGTTTTTT. This gives the protein CASSVEGSRFEKLFF.

In its sample, this clonotype was seen many times. The chain carries TRBV9 and TRBJ1-2; 7 bases are a match to TRBD1. The CDR3 length is 18 residues. V lost 0 bases to trimming and J lost 0 bases; unmatched junction nucleotides: 11. Germline CDR1 SGDLS, CDR2 YYNGEE. The CDR3 DNA sequence: TGTGCCAGCAGCGTAGGCCCCGGGACAGATGGACCTAACTATGGCTACACCTTC. Translating it yields CASSVGPGTDGPNYGYTF.

This clonotype was counted between two and nine times. The V gene is TRBV9, the J gene TRBJ1-1; D may be TRBD1 (6 bases). The CDR3 loop spans 14 amino acids. Deletions cut 3 bases from V and 6 bases from J, with 15 bases between. The germline CDR1 and CDR2 sequences are SGDLS and YYNGEE. CDR3 DNA: TGTGCCAGCAGCGCTACGACCGGGACACCTGAAGCTTTCTTT. It specifies CASSATTGTPEAFF. Using reference TRBV9 and TRBJ1-1 for the parts outside the CDR3, the full variable domain is DSGVTQTPKHLITATGQRVTLRCSPRSGDLSVYWYQQSLDQGLQFLIQYYNGEERAKGNILERFSAQQFPDLHSELNLSSLELGDSALYFCASSATTGTPEAFFGQGTRLTVV.

This clonotype was picked up many times. The rearrangement joins TRBV9 to TRBJ2-7; no reliable D call. The CDR3 sequence is 12 residues long. V was shortened by 4 bases and J by 4 bases, with 9 bases between the two germline ends. Germline lookup yields CDR1 SGDLS and CDR2 YYNGEE. The CDR3 region is CASSKDRYEQYF. The CDR3 nucleotides are TGTGCCAGCAGCAAAGATCGATACGAGCAGTACTTC.

In this sample, this clonotype turned up many times. The V and J genes are TRBV9 and TRBJ2-1; D not certain. The CDR3 totals 12 residues. Germline CDR1 SGDLS, CDR2 YYNGEE. V lost 0 bases and J 9 bases, leaving 7 bases between the germline ends. In DNA, the CDR3 is TGTGCCAGCAGCGTAGACTCGTCTGAGCAGTTCTTC. Residues: CASSVDSSEQFF.

In this sample, this clonotype turned up many times. J is TRBJ2-7 and V is TRBV9; 7 bases match TRBD1. CDR1 and CDR2 from the germline V gene are SGDLS and YYNGEE. The CDR3 has 14 residues. V was clipped by 0 bases and J by 6 bases; unmatched bases: 6. CDR3 in DNA: TGTGCCAGCAGCGTAGCCCAGGGGGTTGGCGAGCAGTACTTC. It specifies CASSVAQGVGEQYF. The whole variable domain, remainder taken from reference TRBV9 and TRBJ2-7, is DSGVTQTPKHLITATGQRVTLRCSPRSGDLSVYWYQQSLDQGLQFLIQYYNGEERAKGNILERFSAQQFPDLHSELNLSSLELGDSALYFCASSVAQGVGEQYFGPGTRLTVT.

This clonotype appeared many times. CDR3 loop: CASSVATGSYNEQFF. CDR3 coding DNA: TGTGCCAGCAGCGTAGCTACGGGCTCCTACAATGAGCAGTTCTTC. This chain joins TRBV9 and TRBJ2-1, with no clear D. This CDR3 has 15 amino acids. Germline CDR1 and CDR2: SGDLS and YYNGEE. Trimming removed 0 bases from V and 0 bases from J, with 7 bases in between.

This clonotype was observed at least ten times. The chain uses TRBV9 and TRBJ2-2; 8 bases match TRBD1. Germline V lookup: CDR1 SGDLS, CDR2 YYNGEE. V was clipped by 0 bases and J by 4 bases; unmatched bases: 5. This CDR3 region has 16 residues. The CDR3 region is CASSVGTGGFTGELFF. As DNA, the CDR3 is TGTGCCAGCAGCGTAGGAACAGGGGGGTTCACCGGGGAGCTGTTTTTT. Together with reference TRBV9 and TRBJ2-2, the CDR3 gives the full variable domain: DSGVTQTPKHLITATGQRVTLRCSPRSGDLSVYWYQQSLDQGLQFLIQYYNGEERAKGNILERFSAQQFPDLHSELNLSSLELGDSALYFCASSVGTGGFTGELFFGEGSRLTVL.

This clonotype is classed as medium-sized. V and J are TRBV9 and TRBJ1-1, with D possibly matching TRBD1 (5 bases). The germline V gene has CDR1 SGDLS and CDR2 YYNGEE. CDR3 length equals 14 residues. The V end lost 0 bases, the J end lost 3 bases, and 9 bases lay between the germline ends. The CDR3, as DNA: TGTGCCAGCAGCGTAGCCGGGGCGGACACTGAAGCTTTCTTT. Its translation: CASSVAGADTEAFF.

This clonotype was counted between two and nine times. A read error is possible here, since a much larger clone lies one base away. The V call is TRBV9, the J call TRBJ2-1; no clear D. CDR3 length equals 14 residues. Germline V gene lookup returns CDR1 SGDLS and CDR2 YYNGEE. DNA for the CDR3: TGTGCCAGCAACGTAACAGACACCTACAATGAGCAGTTCTTC. The encoded protein is CASNVTDTYNEQFF.

This clonotype was seen repeatedly, ten times or more. The V call is TRBV9, the J call TRBJ1-6; D not resolved. Trimming cost V 0 bases and J 5 bases, with 9 bases left between them. The length of the CDR3 is 15 residues. Per germline, CDR1 SGDLS and CDR2 YYNGEE. The DNA for the CDR3 is TGTGCCAGCAGCGTAGAATCTCGGAATAATTCACCCCTCCACTTT. It codes for CASSVESRNNSPLHF.

This clonotype has ten or more counts. This chain links TRBV9 with TRBJ2-1; 11 bases are shared with TRBD2. CDR3 size: 18 residues. The germline CDR1 and CDR2 sequences are SGDLS and YYNGEE. The J segment lost 8 bases and the V segment lost 2 bases, leaving 15 bases of the junction unmatched. DNA for the CDR3: TGTGCCAGCAGCGTCGCTAGCGGGGGGCCCTCCTTCGCGGATGAGCAGTTCTTC. This codes for CASSVASGGPSFADEQFF.

Ten or more counts support this clonotype. V and J are TRBV9 and TRBJ2-1; 13 bases fit TRBD2. The germline V gene encodes CDR1 SGDLS and CDR2 YYNGEE. This CDR3 is built from 17 residues. Unmatched junction bases numbered 6, after V lost 4 bases and J lost 2 bases. The CDR3 spells CASSLGLAGAPYNEQFF. The CDR3 region has the DNA TGTGCCAGCAGCCTCGGACTAGCGGGGGCCCCCTACAATGAGCAGTTCTTC.

This clonotype was counted many times. The rearrangement uses TRBV9 and TRBJ1-1; perhaps TRBD1 as D (5 bases). Germline-derived CDR1 and CDR2 are SGDLS and YYNGEE. This CDR3 comprises 14 residues. Trimming pared 4 bases from V and 1 base from J, leaving 11 bases between. This chain's CDR3 is CASSQTQGNTEAFF. CDR3 DNA sequence: TGTGCCAGCAGCCAAACGCAGGGGAACACTGAAGCTTTCTTT.

This clonotype was observed many times. The rearrangement links TRBV9 to TRBJ1-1; TRBD1 matches 11 bases. The CDR3 loop spans 15 amino acids. The germline gives CDR1 SGDLS, CDR2 YYNGEE. Trimming cost V 4 bases and J 5 bases; bases outside gene matches: 7. The CDR3 bases are TGTGCCAGCAGCCAGGGGACAGGGGGGTGGACTGAAGCTTTCTTT. Residues: CASSQGTGGWTEAFF.

This clonotype was found many times. This chain joins TRBV21-1 and TRBJ1-2; TRBD1 was called by the table and not checked on the DNA. TRBV21-1 is a known pseudogene. CDR3 length: 16 amino acids. The CDR3 DNA reads as TGTGCCAGCAGCAAAAAAAACCCGGGACAGAACTATGGCTACACCTTC. Translation: CASSKKNPGQNYGYTF.

This clonotype appeared many times. The rearrangement uses TRBV5-6 and TRBJ2-5; 7 nucleotides align to TRBD1. The ends lost 6 bases at V and 3 bases at J; junction bases unmatched: 14. The CDR3 is 16 amino acids. Germline V gene sequence: CDR1 SGHDT, CDR2 YYEEEE. The CDR3 protein is CASIVPGTAFKETQYF. The CDR3 coding sequence is TGTGCCAGCATCGTACCGGGGACAGCTTTTAAAGAGACCCAGTACTTC.

This clonotype was observed at least ten times. The CDR3, as DNA: TGTGCCAGCAGCCCCCCAGGAGCAGGGGCAGAGACCCAGTACTTC. Translated, it gives CASSPPGAGAETQYF. This sequence joins TRBV9 and TRBJ2-5; possible D gene TRBD1, 6 bases. The V gene's germline CDR1 is SGDLS and CDR2 YYNGEE. There are 15 residues in the CDR3. V dropped 4 bases and J dropped 4 bases, with 17 bases sitting between them. Full variable domain (outside the CDR3, taken from reference TRBV9 and TRBJ2-5): DSGVTQTPKHLITATGQRVTLRCSPRSGDLSVYWYQQSLDQGLQFLIQYYNGEERAKGNILERFSAQQFPDLHSELNLSSLELGDSALYFCASSPPGAGAETQYFGPGTRLLVL.